The rows below give T cell receptor beta chains drawn from one sample of a study of blood T cell repertoires in COVID-19. Assay used: immunoSEQ multiplex PCR; TCRdb lists only in-frame clones, some missing. The sample shows hundreds of thousands of clones, approximately 84% of them seen only once. The sample consisted of PBMCs or T cells enriched from blood (not recorded which). Receptors originate from a young woman who had recovered from COVID-19. CDR3s include the opening cysteine and the closing phenylalanine or tryptophan. Fields, in order: D gene, clone size, J gene, V gene, CDR3 protein, CDR3 DNA. D genes are given only for firm matches. For some rows the clone size is stated as once, few or many, or as a class when expanded; others skip it.

d_gene: -; abundance: -; j_gene: TRBJ1-2; v_gene: TRBV19; CDR3aa: CASSIEPLRGYTF; CDR3nt: TGTGCCAGTAGTATCGAGCCTTTGAGGGGCTACACCTTC
d_gene: TRBD2; abundance: -; j_gene: TRBJ2-1; v_gene: TRBV24-1; CDR3aa: CATSPSAALASSYNEQFF; CDR3nt: TGTGCCACCAGTCCCTCAGCCGCACTAGCGAGCTCCTACAATGAGCAGTTCTTC
d_gene: -; abundance: -; j_gene: TRBJ2-2; v_gene: TRBV6-5; CDR3aa: CAMSPGQTNTGELFF; CDR3nt: TGTGCCATGTCTCCGGGACAAACGAACACCGGGGAGCTGTTTTTT
d_gene: TRBD1; abundance: once; j_gene: TRBJ1-2; v_gene: TRBV6-5; CDR3aa: CASGTGLGYGYTF; CDR3nt: TGTGCCAGCGGGACAGGGCTTGGCTATGGCTACACCTTC
d_gene: TRBD2; abundance: -; j_gene: TRBJ2-3; v_gene: TRBV7-9; CDR3aa: CASRTSVNTDTQYF; CDR3nt: TGTGCCAGCAGGACTAGCGTAAATACAGATACGCAGTATTTT
d_gene: -; abundance: -; j_gene: TRBJ1-4; v_gene: TRBV7-9; CDR3aa: CASSLRGINEKLFF; CDR3nt: TGTGCCAGCAGCCTCAGGGGAATTAATGAAAAACTGTTTTTT
d_gene: -; abundance: -; j_gene: TRBJ1-1; v_gene: TRBV5-4; CDR3aa: CASRLQGSTEAFF; CDR3nt: TGTGCCAGCAGGCTACAGGGATCCACTGAAGCTTTCTTT
d_gene: -; abundance: -; j_gene: TRBJ1-2; v_gene: TRBV27; CDR3aa: CASSPRFLANYGYTF; CDR3nt: TGTGCCAGCAGTCCTCGGTTTCTGGCTAACTATGGCTACACCTTC
d_gene: TRBD1; abundance: -; j_gene: TRBJ1-2; v_gene: TRBV19; CDR3aa: CASSIQVGGRGYTF; CDR3nt: TGTGCCAGTAGTATCCAGGTAGGGGGCCGTGGCTACACCTTC
d_gene: -; abundance: -; j_gene: TRBJ1-5; v_gene: TRBV3-1/TRBV3-2; CDR3aa: CASSLGQKDQPQHF; CDR3nt: TGTGCCAGCAGCCTTGGACAGAAGGATCAGCCCCAGCATTTT
d_gene: -; abundance: few; j_gene: TRBJ1-6; v_gene: TRBV3-1/TRBV3-2; CDR3aa: CASSQGVGGSHSPLHF; CDR3nt: TGTGCCAGCAGCCAAGGAGTAGGGGGAAGTCATTCACCCCTCCACTTT